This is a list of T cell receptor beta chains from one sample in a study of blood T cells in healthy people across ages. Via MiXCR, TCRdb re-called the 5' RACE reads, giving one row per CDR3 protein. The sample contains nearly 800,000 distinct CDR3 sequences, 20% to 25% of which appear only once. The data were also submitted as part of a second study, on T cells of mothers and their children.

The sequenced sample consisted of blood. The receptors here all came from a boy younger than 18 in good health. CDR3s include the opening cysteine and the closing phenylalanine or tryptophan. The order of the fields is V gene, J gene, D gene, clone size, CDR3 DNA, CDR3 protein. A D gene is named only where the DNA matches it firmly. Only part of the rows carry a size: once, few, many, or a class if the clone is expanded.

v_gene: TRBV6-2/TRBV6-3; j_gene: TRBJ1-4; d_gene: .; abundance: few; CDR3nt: TGTGCCAGCAGCCCCCTCGGGGGTGAAAAACTGTTTTTT; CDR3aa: CASSPLGGEKLFF
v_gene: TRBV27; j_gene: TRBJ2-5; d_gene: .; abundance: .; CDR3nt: TGTGCCAGCAGTCCCCGGGACCGAAATAACCAAGAGACCCAGTACTTC; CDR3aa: CASSPRDRNNQETQYF
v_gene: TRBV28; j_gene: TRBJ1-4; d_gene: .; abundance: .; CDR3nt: TGTGCCGGCAGTTCGGCAGGGGTTCAAAATGAAAAACTGTTTTTT; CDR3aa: CAGSSAGVQNEKLFF
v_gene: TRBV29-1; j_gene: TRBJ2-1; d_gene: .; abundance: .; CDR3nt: TGCAGCGTTGAACGGGACAATGAGCAGTTCTTC; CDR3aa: CSVERDNEQFF
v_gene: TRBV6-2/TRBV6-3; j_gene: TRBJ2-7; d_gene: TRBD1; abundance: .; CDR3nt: TGTGCCAGCAGCCTACAGGGGACCACCTACGAGCAGTACTTC; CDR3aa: CASSLQGTTYEQYF
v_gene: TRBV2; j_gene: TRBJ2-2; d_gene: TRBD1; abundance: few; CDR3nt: TGTGCCAGCAGAGCCAGACAGGGGCCGAACACCGGGGAGCTGTTTTTT; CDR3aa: CASRARQGPNTGELFF
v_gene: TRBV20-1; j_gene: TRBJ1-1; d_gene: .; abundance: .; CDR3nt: TGCAGTGCTAGAGGCGGTCCTCCTTTCTACTTT; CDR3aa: CSARGGPPFYF
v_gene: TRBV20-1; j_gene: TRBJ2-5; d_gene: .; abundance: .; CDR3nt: TGCAGTGCCAGAGGGGTGAGAGACGTGGAGACCCAGTACTTC; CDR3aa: CSARGVRDVETQYF
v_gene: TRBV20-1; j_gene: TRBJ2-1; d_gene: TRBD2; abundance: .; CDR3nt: TGCAGTGCTTCTGACCCTAGCGGGACCTCATACAATGAGCAGTTCTTC; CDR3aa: CSASDPSGTSYNEQFF
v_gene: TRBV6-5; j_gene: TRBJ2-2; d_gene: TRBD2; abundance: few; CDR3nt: TGTGCCAGCAGTTACTCGTTGGGACTACCCATCACCGGGGAGCTGTTTTTT; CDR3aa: CASSYSLGLPITGELFF
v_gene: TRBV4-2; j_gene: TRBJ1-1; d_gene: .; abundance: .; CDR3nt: TGTGCCAGCAGCCAAGATGAACGGACTGAAGCTTTCTTT; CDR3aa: CASSQDERTEAFF
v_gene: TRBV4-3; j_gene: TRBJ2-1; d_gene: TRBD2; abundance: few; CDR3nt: TGCGCCAGCAGCCAAGAATCTAGCGGGAGCGCTACACCTTCCTACAATGAGCAGTTCTTC; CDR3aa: CASSQESSGSATPSYNEQFF
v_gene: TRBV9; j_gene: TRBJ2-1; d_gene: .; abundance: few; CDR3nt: TGTGCCAGCAGCGGATCCCTCTTATACAATGAGCAGTTCTTC; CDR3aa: CASSGSLLYNEQFF
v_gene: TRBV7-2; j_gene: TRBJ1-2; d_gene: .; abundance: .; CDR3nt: TGTGCCAGCAGCTCTGGCCGGGCGGATACCTATGGCTACACCTTC; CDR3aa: CASSSGRADTYGYTF
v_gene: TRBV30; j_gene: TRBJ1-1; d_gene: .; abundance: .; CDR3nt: TGTGCCTGGAGGAGGGCTGGGGCTGAAGCTTTCTTT; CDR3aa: CAWRRAGAEAFF
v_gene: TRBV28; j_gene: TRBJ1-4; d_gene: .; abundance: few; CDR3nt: TGTGCCAGTTTGGGCCGGTTGGGTACTAATGAAAAACTGTTTTTT; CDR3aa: CASLGRLGTNEKLFF
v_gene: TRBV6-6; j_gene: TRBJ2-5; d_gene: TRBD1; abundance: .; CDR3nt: TGTGCCAGCAGTTACATCGGCAGGGGGCAAGAAGAGACCCAGTACTTC; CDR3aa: CASSYIGRGQEETQYF
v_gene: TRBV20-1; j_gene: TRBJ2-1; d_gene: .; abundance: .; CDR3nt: TGCAGTGCTAGTCGGCCAGGGAATTTTAATGAGCAGTTCTTC; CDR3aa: CSASRPGNFNEQFF
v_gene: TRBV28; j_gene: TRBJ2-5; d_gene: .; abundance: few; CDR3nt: TGTGCCAGCAGCCCAAATCTTGGGGGGAAAGAGACCCAGTACTTC; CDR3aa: CASSPNLGGKETQYF
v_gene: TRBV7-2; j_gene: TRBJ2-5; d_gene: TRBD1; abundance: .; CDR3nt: TGTGCCAGCAGACCCGGGACAGAAGAGACCCAGTACTTC; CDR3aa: CASRPGTEETQYF
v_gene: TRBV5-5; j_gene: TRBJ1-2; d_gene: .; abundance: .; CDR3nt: TGTGCCAGCACCTTGTCGGAGGGTTGGTCTGGCTACACCTTC; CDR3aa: CASTLSEGWSGYTF
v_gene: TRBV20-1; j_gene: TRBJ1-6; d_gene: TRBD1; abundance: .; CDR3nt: TGCAGTGCTAGAGGAACAGGGGAGAGTTCACCCCTCCACTTT; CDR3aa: CSARGTGESSPLHF